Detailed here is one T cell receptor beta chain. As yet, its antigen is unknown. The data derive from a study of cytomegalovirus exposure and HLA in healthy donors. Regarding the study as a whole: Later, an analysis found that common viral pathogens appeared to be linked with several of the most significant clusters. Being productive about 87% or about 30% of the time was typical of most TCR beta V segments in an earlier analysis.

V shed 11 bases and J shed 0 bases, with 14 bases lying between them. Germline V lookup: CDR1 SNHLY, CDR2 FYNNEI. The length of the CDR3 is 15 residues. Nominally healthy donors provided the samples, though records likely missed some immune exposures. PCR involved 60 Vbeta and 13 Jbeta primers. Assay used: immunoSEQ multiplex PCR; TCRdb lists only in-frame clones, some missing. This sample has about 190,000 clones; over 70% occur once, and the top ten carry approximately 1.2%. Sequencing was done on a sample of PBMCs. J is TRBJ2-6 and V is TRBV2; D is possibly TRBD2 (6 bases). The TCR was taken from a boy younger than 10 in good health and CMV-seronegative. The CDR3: CAGGIASSGANVLTF. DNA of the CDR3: TGTGCCGGCGGGATCGCAAGCTCTGGGGCCAACGTCCTGACTTTC.